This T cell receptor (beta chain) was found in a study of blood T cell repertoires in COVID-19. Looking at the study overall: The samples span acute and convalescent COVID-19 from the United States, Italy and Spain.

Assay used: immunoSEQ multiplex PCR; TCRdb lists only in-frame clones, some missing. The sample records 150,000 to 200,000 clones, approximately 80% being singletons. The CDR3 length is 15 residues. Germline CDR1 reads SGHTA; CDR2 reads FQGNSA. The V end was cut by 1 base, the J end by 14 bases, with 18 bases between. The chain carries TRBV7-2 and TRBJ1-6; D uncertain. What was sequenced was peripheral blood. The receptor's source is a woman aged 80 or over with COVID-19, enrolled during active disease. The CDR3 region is CASSLGLRRGSSLHF. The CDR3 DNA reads TGTGCCAGCAGCTTAGGGCTAAGGCGGGGTTCGTCCCTCCACTTT.